This T cell receptor beta chain was found in a study of somatic mutations in cytotoxic T cells in rheumatoid arthritis. General study points: Exceedance of 20% of CD8+ cells by the largest CD8+ clone occurred in about an eighth of the 65 patients.

V was clipped by 5 bases and J by 2 bases, with 13 bases between them. Germline loops: CDR1 MNHEY, CDR2 SMNVEV (reference sequence). This CDR3 is 14 amino acids long. TCRdb's copy holds only in-frame clones and misses some; the assay was immunoSEQ multiplex PCR. The repertoire holds about 19,000 clones, with 75% to 90% as singletons. As regards this clone: The antigen is undetermined.

This receptor was identified in a woman aged 40 to 50 with rheumatoid arthritis. The chain employs TRBV27 and TRBJ2-7; D not certain. Sequences were obtained from CD8+ T cells sorted from blood. The chain's CDR3 is CASSPTQTAYEQYF. CDR3 in DNA: TGTGCCAGCAGTCCTACCCAGACTGCCTACGAGCAGTACTTC.